This paragraph reports one T cell receptor (beta chain). Its antigen is still unknown. No clone much larger than this one lies a single base away; base qualities are absent. Trimming removed 7 bases from V and 9 bases from J; the gene matches leave 9 bases unexplained. From the cysteine up to the phenylalanine, the CDR3 has a length of 13 residues. Of the read, only the CDR3 DNA is kept; its 39 bases are in frame from base 1. The germline V gene (reference sequence) supplies CDR1 LNHDA and CDR2 SQIVND. This specimen comes from a study of blood T cell repertoires in COVID-19 (dated by TCRdb to 2018 to 2021). With regard to the full study: Collaborator samples came from the United States, Italy and Spain and covered acute and convalescent phases of COVID-19. The prospective study material was composed of cDNA or gDNA derived from T cells, B-cell-depleted T cells, or PBMCs. Deeply sampled blood TCRbeta repertoires from subjects exposed to, actively infected with, or recovered from COVID-19 were included in the dataset. A freely available public database, intended as a resource for researchers studying the immune response to SARS-CoV-2, is where the repertoires were released. The samples were drawn from the first 160 participants of the ongoing ImmuneRACE study and from 1,200 or so subjects provided by 6 global collaborators. Nearly every sample came with metadata listing a de-identified subject ID, COVID-19 status, age in years and sex. Where available, HLA class I and class II types were taken from metadata supplied by the sample provider and were not determined by assay-based typing. What the research found in general, with its limitations: How much clinical and demographic metadata was included differed by source and by participant, and the metadata was provided uncurated.

Each collaborating institution followed its own protocols to collect whole blood in K2EDTA tubes. For TCRbeta analysis, collaborator samples were shipped as frozen whole blood, as isolated PBMCs, or as DNA extracted from either sample type. The immunoSEQ Assay, a bias-controlled multiplex PCR, was used to amplify TCRbeta CDR3 regions from genomic DNA. The study's own analysis went as follows. The number of nucleated cells in each sample was estimated by amplification of reference gene primers within the assay. To quantify the absolute abundance of each unique TCRbeta CDR3 rearrangement, sequence reads were collapsed and filtered. For each sample, productive Simpson clonality was calculated by taking the square root of Simpson's diversity index across productive rearrangements. Entries here come from immuneACCESS through TCRdb and include only in-frame sequences with V and J called. Some clones fail to appear in such tables; in the studies checked, an unresolved V gene covers under half of the shortfall, and the cause of the remainder is unknown. That table is the source of V, J and clone size, and D and trimming were worked out from the DNA. Recorded for this sample are some 74,000 clones; approximately 80% of them occurred a single time. Approximately 5% of the sample is in the top ten clones.

The sequencing sample was made of peripheral blood. This clonotype originated in a woman aged 80 or older with active or convalescent COVID-19. In this chain, TRBV19 is recombined with TRBJ2-1, and TRBD1 matches 7 of the central bases. This receptor carries the CDR3 CASTPYRDSEQFF. The bases are TGTGCCAGTACCCCTTATAGGGACAGTGAGCAGTTCTTC.